This T cell receptor (beta chain) is drawn from a study of response to subunit inactivated influenza vaccine. Only a few counts were recorded for this clonotype. The antigen is undetermined. TCRdb called the RT-PCR reads again in MiXCR, with one record for every CDR3 protein. The sample lists roughly 650,000 distinct CDR3 sequences, 15% to 18% seen once, with 9.5% to 13% in the top ten. Study-level points and caveats: T cells newly recruited by each seasonal influenza vaccination are few, the authors suggested.

Losses at the gene ends were 4 bases for V and 7 bases for J; bases not matched to a gene: 6. The CDR3 consists of 14 residues. Germline V lookup: CDR1 SGHTA, CDR2 FQGTGA. Material: PBMCs from blood, obtained roughly 13 days after vaccination. This TCR derives from a man aged 50 to 60 who received an inactivated influenza vaccine. The chain combines TRBV7-3 with TRBJ2-2; TRBD2 agrees at 7 bases. CDR3 in DNA: TGTGCCAGCAGCTCCCAGACTAGCATCGGGGAGCTGTTTTTT. Its protein product is CASSSQTSIGELFF. The complete variable domain, with remaining parts taken from reference TRBV7-3 and TRBJ2-2, reads GAGVSQTPSNKVTEKGKYVELRCDPISGHTALYWYRQSLGQGPEFLIYFQGTGAADDSGLPNDRFFAVRPEGSVSTLKIQRTERGDSAVYLCASSSQTSIGELFFGEGSRLTVL.